This T cell receptor (beta chain) was sequenced for a study of regulatory T cells in long-lasting Graves disease (TCRdb year 2021). Regarding the study in general: In the newly diagnosed Graves' disease group, patients had been taking antithyroid drugs for less than 3 months. The study was registered as a clinical trial and conducted in China. TCR sequencing covered about 13 persistent and approximately 20 newly diagnosed Graves' disease patients, some 33 samples in total. Persistent Graves' disease patients were compared with newly diagnosed Graves' disease patients by peripheral blood TCR sequencing and RNA sequencing. The investigation overall reported the following: The authors acknowledged the small sample size as a limitation that may reduce accuracy. Compared with newly diagnosed patients, persistent Graves' disease patients had lower TCR Shannon entropy and fewer highly expanded clones, which suggests clonal expansion. Patients with persistent disease shared more public clonotypes (approximately 2,500) than newly diagnosed patients did (more than 900). Sequencing and analysis were limited to the TCR beta chain. The study examined only peripheral blood because the primary lesion, thyroid tissue, could not be accessed. TRBV28, TRBJ1-2 and TRBJ2-5 were preferentially used in persistent disease, while TRBV20-1 and TRBJ2-1 were favored in newly diagnosed disease.

Libraries were prepared through multiplex PCR. Sequenced using an Illumina HiSeq 4000. CDR3 regions were amplified by Arm-PCR with iRepertoire HTBI primers to construct TCR beta libraries. Gel purification was performed on PCR products prior to sequencing. In the original analysis: Gene usage analysis of CDR3 amino acid clonotypes used the roughly 60 TRBV and about 13 TRBJ segments found across samples. COPE and FqMerger were used to merge the filtered high-quality paired reads into contigs. BLAST was used to align contigs to IMGT TRBV, TRBD and TRBJ reference genes, and CDR3 was defined according to IMGT. Clonotypes above 0.1% frequency were classified as highly expanded clones. Shannon entropy was used to measure repertoire diversity, and the Gini coefficient was used to measure V-J evenness. A clonotype found in more than one individual was treated as public. In-frame beta chains were kept once TCRdb had trimmed the public reads at Q25 with fastp and called clones with MiXCR. Merged by CDR3 protein, the rows form single entries marked with the most common genes and DNA. TCRdb's processing, not the study's, gives the V and J calls here. The table for this sample lists hundreds of thousands of distinct CDR3 sequences; 15% to 20% of them were counted only once. The ten largest make up approximately 25% of the sample.

Reading the germline V gene gives CDR1 MDHEN and CDR2 SYDVKM. CDR3 length: 15 amino acids, cysteine to phenylalanine. The entry retains the CDR3 DNA only, 45 bases that are in frame from base 1. Trimming takes 6 bases off V and 6 bases off J; junction bases not matched to a gene: 10. Reading the label with the study, this specimen's time point is: newly diagnosed GD, antithyroid drugs for less than 3 months. For both TCR sequencing and RNA sequencing, RNA was extracted from PBMCs in TRIzol. The diagnosis of Graves' disease was made according to American Thyroid Association guidelines. The patients came from an endocrinology department in Xi'an, China. Each patient gave around 9.2 milliliters of peripheral blood, collected in an EDTA anticoagulant tube. Ficoll Paque Plus density gradient separation was used to isolate PBMCs, and no additional T cell sorting was done. An Agilent 2100 Bioanalyzer and agarose gel were used to check RNA quality, while a NanoDrop 2000 measured RNA concentration.

This clonotype was seen ten or more times. Its antigen is still unknown. No much larger clone is present one base from it, and per-base qualities are unavailable. These data were likewise used in another study, on T cells in Graves' hyperthyroidism and ophthalmopathy. In that second paper, the authors write: A patient counted as having stable Graves' hyperthyroidism if no progression to ophthalmopathy occurred over 18 months of follow-up. Hyperthyroidism patients were aged 18 to 65 years and newly diagnosed, with disease duration of less than 2 months. The study excluded patients with uncontrolled infections, other autoimmune diseases, pregnancy or lactation. Clinical symptoms, serum thyroxine and TRAb, thyroid ultrasound, and orbital computed tomography formed the basis for the diagnoses. The first round of RT-PCR for the TCR CDR3 was performed with the HTBI primer set and the Qiagen OneStep RT-PCR kit. Most expanded thyroid clonotypes (frequency above 0.001) were also found in blood, which suggests that blood repertoires may mirror thyroid immune responses. A model built on a 13 V-J signature distinguished ophthalmopathy from stable hyperthyroidism, reaching around 90% sensitivity and about 81% specificity in cross-validation and 80%/75% in testing. During validation, the model predicted progression to ophthalmopathy a median of roughly 7.1 months ahead of onset, with more than 60% sensitivity and around 73% specificity. TCR V-J signatures able to tell the groups apart were searched for in a discovery cohort of approximately 95 patients, of whom around 43 had Graves' ophthalmopathy and some 60 had stable Graves' hyperthyroidism. Whether ophthalmopathy could be predicted prospectively was tested in an independent validation cohort made up of 18 hyperthyroidism patients plus 17 patients who later progressed to ophthalmopathy. The 100 discovery patients were randomly divided into training and test sets at a 7:3 ratio. The study also compared thyroid tissue and blood T-cell repertoires from about six Graves' hyperthyroidism patients. Once sampling was done, hyperthyroidism patients were given methimazole at a starting dose of 30 mg daily, whereas ophthalmopathy patients were given high-dose intravenous methylprednisolone. Libraries were constructed in a second round of multiplex PCR, after which size selection and purification were performed. Paired-end sequencing of the libraries was performed with 100 bp reads on an Illumina HiSeq2000. SOAPnuke was used to process the raw data, throwing out any read that contained adapters or uncalled bases, had a mean Phred below 15, or lacked an exact constant-primer or identifier match. COPE v1.2.5 was used to merge high-quality paired reads, and clonotypes were defined as unique nucleotide sequences. Clonotypes were aligned to IMGT TRBV, TRBD and TRBJ reference segments using MiTCR v1.1. Analysis was restricted to V-J combinations with a frequency above 0.0001, which covered 99.2% of repertoires. A TCS score was defined as the ratio of F50 (clonal expansion) to E x V (chaos), with BLOSUM62-based TCRdist applied between CDR3 peptides within each V-J. Welch's t-statistics and random forest reduced fewer than 600 V-J features to some 14, which were used in a naive Bayes classifier (R e1071). Sample size was not statistically predetermined, and blinding of investigators to group allocation was not performed. According to the paper, TCR Vbeta CDR3 sequencing was carried out on approximately 140 peripheral blood samples, which came from under 50 ophthalmopathy, roughly 75 hyperthyroidism and roughly 17 progressor patients.

Sequencing was performed on peripheral blood mononuclear cells (PBMCs), taken at new diagnosis, from a patient treated with antithyroid drugs. This receptor was taken from a woman aged 35 to 59 with Graves disease. Donor details come from another sample of the same person, matched by shared clones. Rearrangement joined TRBV28 to TRBJ2-3, and 9 junctional nucleotides match TRBD1. The nucleotides are TGTGCCAGCAGGTGGACAGGGGATAGGTGGGATACGCAGTATTTT. Its coded protein is CASRWTGDRWDTQYF.